The 2 T cell receptor beta chains reported below all come from one sample, sequenced in a study of T cell repertoires in aging, cancer and after chemotherapy. The template was genomic DNA from peripheral blood, not RNA. TRB rearrangements spanning V, D and J were amplified using mixed TRB-A/B primers. TCRdb ran MiXCR on the multiplex PCR reads and lists one entry per CDR3 protein. This sample has 600 to 700 distinct CDR3 sequences, with 20% to 25% found just once. Sample: blood. The receptors shown here come from a human donor with a blood cancer.

Relative to its sample, this clonotype is medium-sized (0.01 to 0.1%). This chain joins TRBV18 and TRBJ1-5, with TRBD1 matching over 7 bases. V was pared by 4 bases and J by 5 bases, with 5 bases of the junction left unmatched. Germline V gives CDR1 KGHSH, CDR2 LQKENI. The CDR3 sequence is 14 residues long. CDR3 coding DNA: TGTGCCAGCTCACGGGGCAGGGGGGATCAGCCCCAGCATTTT. Translated: CASSRGRGDQPQHF.

By its share, this clonotype is medium-sized. The chain is built from TRBV18 and TRBJ1-6, with D perhaps TRBD1 (5 bases). Trimming pared 3 bases from V and 9 bases from J, leaving 15 bases between. The CDR3 has 15 amino acids. Germline V gene data show CDR1 as KGHSH and CDR2 as LQKENI. CDR3 sequence reads: CASSPETGGISPLHF. The DNA for the CDR3 is TGTGCCAGCTCACCTGAAACAGGAGGGATTTCACCCCTCCACTTT. Combining the CDR3 with reference TRBV18 and TRBJ1-6 gives the whole variable domain NAGVMQNPRHLVRRRGQEARLRCSPMKGHSHVYWYRQLPEEGLKFMVYLQKENIIDESGMPKERFSAEFPKEGPSILRIQQVVRGDSAAYFCASSPETGGISPLHFGNGTRLTVT.